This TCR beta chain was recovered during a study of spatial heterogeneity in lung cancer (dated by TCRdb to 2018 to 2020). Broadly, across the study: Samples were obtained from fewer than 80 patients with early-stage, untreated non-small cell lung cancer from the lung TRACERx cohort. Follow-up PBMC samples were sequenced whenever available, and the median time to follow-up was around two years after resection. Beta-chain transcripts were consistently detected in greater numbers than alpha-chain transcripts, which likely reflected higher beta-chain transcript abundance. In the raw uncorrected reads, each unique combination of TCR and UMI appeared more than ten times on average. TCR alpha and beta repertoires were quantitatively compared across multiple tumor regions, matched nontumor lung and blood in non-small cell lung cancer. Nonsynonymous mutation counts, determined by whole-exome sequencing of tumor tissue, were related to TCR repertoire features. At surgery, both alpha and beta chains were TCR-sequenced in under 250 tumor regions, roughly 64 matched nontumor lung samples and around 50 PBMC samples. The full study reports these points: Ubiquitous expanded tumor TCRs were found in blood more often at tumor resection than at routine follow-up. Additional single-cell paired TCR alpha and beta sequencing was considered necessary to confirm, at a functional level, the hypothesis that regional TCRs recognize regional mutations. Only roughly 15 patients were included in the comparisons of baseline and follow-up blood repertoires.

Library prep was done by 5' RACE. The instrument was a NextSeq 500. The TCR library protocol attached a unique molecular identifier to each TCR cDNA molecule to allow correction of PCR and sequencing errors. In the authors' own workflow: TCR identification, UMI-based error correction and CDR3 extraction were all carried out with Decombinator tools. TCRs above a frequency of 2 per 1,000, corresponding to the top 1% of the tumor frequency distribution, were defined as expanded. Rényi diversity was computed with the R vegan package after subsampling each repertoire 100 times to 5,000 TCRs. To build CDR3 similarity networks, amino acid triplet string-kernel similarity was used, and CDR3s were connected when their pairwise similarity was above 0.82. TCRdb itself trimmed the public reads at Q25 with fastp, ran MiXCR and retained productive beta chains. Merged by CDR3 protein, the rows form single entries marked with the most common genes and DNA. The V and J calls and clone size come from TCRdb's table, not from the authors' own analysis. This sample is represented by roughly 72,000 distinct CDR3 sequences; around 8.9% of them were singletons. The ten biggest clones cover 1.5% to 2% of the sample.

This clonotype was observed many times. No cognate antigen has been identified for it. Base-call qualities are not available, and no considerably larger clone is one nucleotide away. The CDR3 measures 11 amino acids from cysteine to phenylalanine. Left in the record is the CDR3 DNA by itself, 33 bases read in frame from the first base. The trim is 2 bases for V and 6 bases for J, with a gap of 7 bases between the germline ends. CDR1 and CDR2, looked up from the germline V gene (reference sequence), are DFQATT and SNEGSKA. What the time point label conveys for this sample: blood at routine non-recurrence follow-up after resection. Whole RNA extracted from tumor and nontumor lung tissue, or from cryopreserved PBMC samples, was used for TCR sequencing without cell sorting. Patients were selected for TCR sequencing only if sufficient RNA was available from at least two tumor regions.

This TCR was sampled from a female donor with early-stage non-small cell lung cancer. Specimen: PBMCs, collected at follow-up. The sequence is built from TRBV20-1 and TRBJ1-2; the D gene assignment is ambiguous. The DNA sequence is TGCAGTGCTAGATCTGGGAATGGCTACACCTTC. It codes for CSARSGNGYTF.